This TCR beta chain was sequenced for a study of CD8+CD57+ T cells in acquired aplastic anemia. Study-wide context: Mean DNA quantity obtained from sorted CD4+ and CD8+ cells was 2.5 to 4 ug. Where healthy donors were concerned, CD4+ cells averaged approximately 9.9 million reads.

The CDR3 spans 15 residues. CDR1 DFQATT and CDR2 SNEGSKA come from the germline V gene (reference sequence). The germline V and J ends were trimmed by 3 bases and 2 bases, with 14 bases remaining between them. Genomic DNA acted as the template from which TCR beta VDJ combination and CDR3 sequence profiling were carried out. Each CDR3 protein is one row after TCRdb ran MiXCR on the reads. The sample lists under 250,000 distinct CDR3 sequences, 34% seen once, with 1.1% in the top ten. This clonotype has ten or more counts. Its antigen remains unidentified. General study points: A set of about 30 CD8+ CDR3 sequences was shared between patients and controls, and these sequences appeared highly expressed in patients.

Input material: sorted CD4+, CD8+, or CD8+CD57+ T cells (not recorded which) from PBMCs. The chain links TRBV20-1 to TRBJ2-1; D gene unclear. This receptor was identified in a human donor in good health, serving as a control. For the CDR3, the DNA is TGCAGTGCTAGTACTGATGGCCAGGCCTACAATGAGCAGTTCTTC. Translation gives CSASTDGQAYNEQFF.